A selection of T cell receptor beta chains follows, all from one sample in a study of T cells after yellow fever vaccination. TCRdb ran MiXCR on the 5' RACE reads and lists one entry per CDR3 protein. The table lists more than 95,000 distinct CDR3 sequences, roughly 6.7% of them singletons. The sequenced sample was CD4+ T cells sorted from PBMCs, obtained about 10 days after the first yellow fever vaccination. The receptors were sampled from a man aged 18 to 30 who received the YFV17D yellow fever vaccine. The CDR3 runs from the conserved cysteine through the conserved F or W. A D gene is named only where the DNA matches it firmly. Size values are once, few and many counts, or a class for expanded clones, and some rows have none.

clone_size	j_call	d_call	v_call	cdr3_length	cdr3_nt	cdr3_aa
many	TRBJ1-4	TRBD1	TRBV5-1	16	TGCGCCAGCAGCGATACAGGGGGCGCTGGTAATGAAAAACTGTTTTTT	CASSDTGGAGNEKLFF
many	TRBJ2-6	TRBD1	TRBV10-3	17	TGTGCCATCAGTGTACAGGGGGCCGACTCTGGGGCCAACGTCCTGACTTTC	CAISVQGADSGANVLTF
many	TRBJ2-1	TRBD2	TRBV20-1	14	TGCAGTGCTATTTTCCTAGCGGGGGGGACGGTGCAGTTCTTC	CSAIFLAGGTVQFF
many	TRBJ1-5	NA	TRBV18	15	TGTGCCAGCTCACCCCGAGGGGGGCGCGTTCAGCCCCAGCATTTT	CASSPRGGRVQPQHF
many	TRBJ1-1	NA	TRBV20-1	13	TGCAGTGCTATTGACGTGGGGAACACTGAAGCTTTCTTT	CSAIDVGNTEAFF
many	TRBJ2-3	NA	TRBV11-2	13	TGTGCCAGCAGCTTACAGGCGTCGTCGACGCAGTATTTT	CASSLQASSTQYF
many	TRBJ2-2	NA	TRBV11-2	15	TGTGCCAGCAGCTTGGTTGAGGAGTACACCGGGGAGCTGTTTTTT	CASSLVEEYTGELFF
many	TRBJ2-3	TRBD2	TRBV18	18	TGTGCCAGCTCACCGTTGGGGAGCGGGGGGTCCCGCACAGATACGCAGTATTTT	CASSPLGSGGSRTDTQYF
many	TRBJ1-1	NA	TRBV18	15	TGTGCCAGCTCACCACGGGGGAGGGGGAACACTGAAGCTTTCTTT	CASSPRGRGNTEAFF
many	TRBJ2-2	NA	TRBV6-4	14	TGTGATTTGCGGGCAGGGGAAAACACCGGGGAGCTGTTTTTT	CDLRAGENTGELFF
NA	TRBJ2-1	TRBD1	TRBV5-4	15	TGTGCCAGCAGCTTGGGGACAGGGGGGGACAATGAGCAGTTCTTC	CASSLGTGGDNEQFF
NA	TRBJ2-2	NA	TRBV6-2/TRBV6-3	12	TGTGCCAGCAGTTCCCTGACCGGGGAGCTGTTTTTT	CASSSLTGELFF
many	TRBJ1-2	NA	TRBV20-1	15	TGCAGTGCTACCTCGGCCACGGCGTTTGGCTATGGCTACACCTTC	CSATSATAFGYGYTF
NA	TRBJ1-2	NA	TRBV12-3/TRBV12-4	12	TGTGCCAGCAGCCCGGACAGCCATGGCTACACCTTC	CASSPDSHGYTF
many	TRBJ2-1	NA	TRBV6-5	13	TGTGCCAGCAGTCTACAGGCTTACAATGAGCAGTTCTTC	CASSLQAYNEQFF
many	TRBJ1-6	NA	TRBV27	12	TGTGCCAGCAGTACTCATAATTCACCCCTCCACTTT	CASSTHNSPLHF
many	TRBJ1-2	TRBD1	TRBV6-2/TRBV6-3	13	TGTGCCAGCAGCCGAGACAGGGCCAGCGGCTACACCTTC	CASSRDRASGYTF